These T cell receptor beta chains were read from a single sample in a study of blood T cell repertoires in COVID-19. Clones were read by immunoSEQ multiplex PCR, and TCRdb kept only the in-frame ones, dropping some. The repertoire has about 220,000 clones, 84% of them found once; the top ten carry about 5.1%. The specimen sequenced was peripheral blood. These receptors were obtained from a woman aged 60-75 years who had recovered from COVID-19. Each CDR3 is given with its conserved first and last residue. Fields, in order: V gene, D gene, clone size, J gene, CDR3 DNA, CDR3 protein. A D gene is named only where the DNA matches it firmly. Expanded clones are given a class, and other clones once, few, many or no size at all.

TRBV30	NA	NA	TRBJ2-1	TGTGCCTGGAGTGTAACAGGCGGCAATGAGCAGTTCTTC	CAWSVTGGNEQFF
TRBV12-3/TRBV12-4	TRBD1	few	TRBJ1-1	TGTGCCAGCAGTTTAAACACCGGGACAGGAGCTTTCTTT	CASSLNTGTGAFF
TRBV19	NA	NA	TRBJ2-2	TGTGCCAGTACCGGGACACAAAACACCGGGGAGCTGTTTTTT	CASTGTQNTGELFF
TRBV2	NA	once	TRBJ1-2	TGTGCCAGCAGTCGGACACGCGCTAACTATGGCTACACCTTC	CASSRTRANYGYTF
TRBV9	NA	NA	TRBJ2-2	TGTGCCAGCAGCGTAGGCGCTGACGGGGAGCTGTTTTTT	CASSVGADGELFF
TRBV15	NA	NA	TRBJ2-2	TGTGCCACCAGCACCAGACGGGGGAGCACCGGGGAGCTGTTTTTT	CATSTRRGSTGELFF
TRBV2	NA	NA	TRBJ1-2	TGTGCCAGCAGTGGTCAGGGGACTAACTATGGCTACACCTTC	CASSGQGTNYGYTF
TRBV6-6	TRBD2	NA	TRBJ2-7	TGTGCCAGCATCCTGGGACTAGCGGGGGGAGAGCAGTACTTC	CASILGLAGGEQYF
TRBV18	NA	NA	TRBJ2-3	TGTGCCAGCTCACCACAGGGGTTCACAGATACGCAGTATTTT	CASSPQGFTDTQYF
TRBV4-3	TRBD1	few	TRBJ1-2	TGCGCCAGCAGCCAAGATTTAGCGACAGGGGGTGGCTACACCTTC	CASSQDLATGGGYTF
TRBV6-6	NA	NA	TRBJ1-5	TGTGCCAGCACCCCGGGGAATCAGCCCCAGCATTTT	CASTPGNQPQHF
TRBV5-4	NA	NA	TRBJ1-1	TGTGCCAGCAGCCCGGCGGGAAACACTGAAGCTTTCTTT	CASSPAGNTEAFF
TRBV7-3	NA	NA	TRBJ2-5	TGTGCCAGCAGCCGAGCGACCCAAGAGACCCAGTACTTC	CASSRATQETQYF
TRBV2	TRBD2	once	TRBJ2-3	TGTGCCAGCAGTGTGCTAGCGGGGGGCACAGATACGCAGTATTTT	CASSVLAGGTDTQYF
TRBV19	NA	NA	TRBJ1-1	TGTGCCAGTAGTATATGGCGGGAGAAGGGCACTGAAGCTTTCTTT	CASSIWREKGTEAFF
TRBV10-3	TRBD1	NA	TRBJ2-1	TGTGCCATCAGTGAAGGTTTTGGGACAGGGTATGACAATGAGCAGTTCTTC	CAISEGFGTGYDNEQFF
TRBV20-1	NA	NA	TRBJ2-3	TGCAGTGCTAGTGGGGGGGGCCGTTCAGATACGCAGTATTTT	CSASGGGRSDTQYF
TRBV19	NA	NA	TRBJ1-1	TGTGCCAGTAGTCCCCGAGGTCAGAACACTGAAGCTTTCTTT	CASSPRGQNTEAFF
TRBV19	NA	NA	TRBJ2-5	TGTGCCAGTAGTGGGGGTGGACAGCAAGAGACCCAGTACTTC	CASSGGGQQETQYF
TRBV5-4	NA	NA	TRBJ2-5	TGTGCCAGCAGCGGATCACAGGGTGGCGAGACCCAGTACTTC	CASSGSQGGETQYF
TRBV7-2	TRBD1	NA	TRBJ2-7	TGTGCCAGCAGCGCGGGACAGGATTCCTCCGAGCAGTACTTC	CASSAGQDSSEQYF
TRBV4-1	TRBD1	few	TRBJ1-2	TGCGCCAGCAGCCGGGGATTCGGACAGGGGTCTTTTAACTATGGCTACACCTTC	CASSRGFGQGSFNYGYTF
TRBV27	NA	NA	TRBJ2-3	TGTGCCAGCAGTTTATTTTCAGAGAGGGATACGCAGTATTTT	CASSLFSERDTQYF
TRBV7-9	TRBD1	NA	TRBJ1-1	TGTGCCAGCATGATACAGGGGAAGAACACTGAAGCTTTCTTT	CASMIQGKNTEAFF
TRBV11-1	TRBD1	NA	TRBJ2-3	TGTGCCAGCAGCCAGGACAGGGCTAGCACAGATACGCAGTATTTT	CASSQDRASTDTQYF
TRBV10-2	TRBD1	NA	TRBJ1-4	TGCGCCAGCAGTGAAACAGGGGGATGGAATGAAAAACTGTTTTTT	CASSETGGWNEKLFF
TRBV3-1/TRBV3-2	TRBD1	once	TRBJ1-2	TGTGCCAGCAGCCCTACCCGTACAGGGGACTATGGCTACACCTTC	CASSPTRTGDYGYTF
TRBV27	TRBD1	NA	TRBJ1-6	TGTGCCAGCAGTCGGACAGGGGGAATGGGTAATTCACCCCTCCACTTT	CASSRTGGMGNSPLHF
TRBV9	NA	NA	TRBJ2-7	TGTGCCAGCAGCACAGGATTAGGGCACGAGCAGTACTTC	CASSTGLGHEQYF
TRBV5-8	NA	NA	TRBJ1-2	TGTGCCAGCAGAGATCCGATTTACAGGGACTACTTCTATGGCTACACCTTC	CASRDPIYRDYFYGYTF
TRBV27	NA	NA	TRBJ1-5	TGTGCCAGCAGTTTATCGCGGGGCCCCCAGCATTTT	CASSLSRGPQHF